This is a list of T cell receptor beta chains from one sample in a study of blood T cell repertoires in COVID-19. TCRdb's copy holds only in-frame clones and misses some; the assay was immunoSEQ multiplex PCR. Among 150,000 to 200,000 clones listed, roughly 80% were seen once. The sequenced sample consisted of PBMCs or T cells enriched from blood (not recorded which). Receptors were obtained from a man in his forties who had recovered from COVID-19. The CDR3 runs from the conserved cysteine through the conserved F or W. D genes are given only for firm matches. Clone size appears in some rows only: once, few, many, or a class for an expanded clone.

clone size	V gene	J gene	D gene	CDR3 DNA	CDR3 protein
.	TRBV7-2	TRBJ2-1	TRBD2	TGTGCCAGCAGCTCTAACCCCCCTCGGACTAGCGGGGAGCAGTTCTTC	CASSSNPPRTSGEQFF
.	TRBV6-5	TRBJ1-1	.	TGTGCCAGCAGTTACTCGATCGGTGTTTTGAACACTGAAGCTTTCTTT	CASSYSIGVLNTEAFF
.	TRBV27	TRBJ2-3	TRBD1	TGTGCCACCCGACAGGGGCCCACAGATACGCAGTATTTT	CATRQGPTDTQYF
few	TRBV7-2	TRBJ1-4	.	TGTGCCAGCAGCTTACGTCTTGATGAAAAACTGTTTTTT	CASSLRLDEKLFF
.	TRBV19	TRBJ1-3	TRBD1	TGTGCCAGTCGATCGGACAGGGGGCGAGCTGGAAACACCATATATTTT	CASRSDRGRAGNTIYF
few	TRBV18	TRBJ2-7	TRBD1	TGTGCCAGCTCACCACAAGGGGGCCCGTACGAGCAGTACTTC	CASSPQGGPYEQYF
many	TRBV10-3	TRBJ1-5	.	TGTGCCATCAGTGGCACTAATAGCAATCAGCCCCAGCATTTT	CAISGTNSNQPQHF
.	TRBV28	TRBJ1-1	.	TGTGCCTCAGCGGGTTCGAACACTGAAGCTTTCTTT	CASAGSNTEAFF
.	TRBV19	TRBJ1-2	TRBD1	TGTGCCAGTACTCCGACAGGGGTTGACTATGGCTACACCTTC	CASTPTGVDYGYTF
.	TRBV6-5	TRBJ1-2	.	TGTGCCAGCAGTTCCCAGGCCGCCGGGGACTATGGCTACACCTTC	CASSSQAAGDYGYTF
.	TRBV6-2/TRBV6-3	TRBJ2-3	TRBD2	TGTGCCAGCAGTTACCCAGCGGGAGGGGTAAATTCAGATACGCAGTATTTT	CASSYPAGGVNSDTQYF
.	TRBV28	TRBJ1-4	.	TGTGCCAGCAGTTTGGCCGGGACACGGAATGAAAAACTGTTTTTT	CASSLAGTRNEKLFF
.	TRBV15	TRBJ2-1	.	TGTGCCACCAGCAGAGATCTGAGCAATGAGCAGTTCTTC	CATSRDLSNEQFF
.	TRBV9	TRBJ1-1	.	TGTGCCAGCAGCGTAGTCCAGGGCACTGAAGCTTTCTTT	CASSVVQGTEAFF
once	TRBV28	TRBJ1-1	.	TGTGCCAGCAGCCCAACCGGTACAGGGTACACTGAAGCTTTCTTT	CASSPTGTGYTEAFF
.	TRBV28	TRBJ1-4	TRBD1	TGTGCCAGCAGTTTACTCGGGACAGTTGAAAAACTGTTTTTT	CASSLLGTVEKLFF
.	TRBV3-1/TRBV3-2	TRBJ2-2	.	TGTGCCAGCAGCCCAGGAATCTTAGAAGGTGCCGGGGAGCTGTTTTTT	CASSPGILEGAGELFF
.	TRBV28	TRBJ2-3	TRBD2	TGTGCCAGCAGTTTAGGGACTAGTCCTTTAATCACAGATACGCAGTATTTT	CASSLGTSPLITDTQYF
.	TRBV11-2	TRBJ2-1	TRBD2	TGTGCCAGCAGCGGGATGAGACTAGCGGGAGCGCATGAGCAGTTCTTC	CASSGMRLAGAHEQFF
.	TRBV10-1	TRBJ1-6	TRBD1	TGCGCCAGCAGTTCTGGACAGGGGCGGTATTCACCCCTCCACTTT	CASSSGQGRYSPLHF
.	TRBV28	TRBJ1-5	.	TGTGCCAGCAAAGGTAGCCGCGGGGGAGAGAGGAATCAGCCCCAGCATTTT	CASKGSRGGERNQPQHF
.	TRBV7-3	TRBJ2-3	TRBD1	TGTGCCAGCAGCTCGGGACAGCTCACAGATACGCAGTATTTT	CASSSGQLTDTQYF
.	TRBV5-6	TRBJ2-2	.	TGTGCCAGCAGCTTGGGGCAGGTGGCGCTGTTTTTT	CASSLGQVALFF
.	TRBV5-1	TRBJ1-2	TRBD1	TGCGCCAGCAGCAGTAACAGGGGGCAGAGGGGTGGCTACACCTTC	CASSSNRGQRGGYTF
.	TRBV9	TRBJ2-4	TRBD2	TGTGCCAGCAGCGTAGGCGGGACTAGCGGAAGTTTAGCCAAAAACATTCAGTACTTC	CASSVGGTSGSLAKNIQYF
.	TRBV4-2	TRBJ1-2	.	TGTGCCAGCAGCCAAGGCCAGGTTAACTATGGCTACACCTTC	CASSQGQVNYGYTF
.	TRBV12-3/TRBV12-4	TRBJ1-2	.	TGTGCCAGCAGTTATGACGGGAACTATGGCTACACCTTC	CASSYDGNYGYTF
.	TRBV10-3	TRBJ2-4	.	TGTGCCATCAGTGACGGACTAAAGGACTCCAAAAACATTCAGTACTTC	CAISDGLKDSKNIQYF
.	TRBV15	TRBJ2-1	TRBD1	TGTGCCACCAGCAGGGGGGGACAGGGAGCTAGTGAGCAGTTCTTC	CATSRGGQGASEQFF
.	TRBV6-2/TRBV6-3	TRBJ2-1	.	TGTGCCAGCAGTCTGGGCCGCTCCTACAATGAGCAGTTCTTC	CASSLGRSYNEQFF
.	TRBV5-8	TRBJ2-7	.	TGTGCCAGCGGATTAAGCGGATCCTCCTACGAGCAGTACTTC	CASGLSGSSYEQYF
.	TRBV19	TRBJ1-1	.	TGTGCCAGTACCCCAGGGCGGTTGACTGAAGCTTTCTTT	CASTPGRLTEAFF
once	TRBV27	TRBJ2-1	TRBD1	TGTGCCAGCAGTCCCGGGACAGGGTACGGCGAGTACAATGAGCAGTTCTTC	CASSPGTGYGEYNEQFF
.	TRBV5-1	TRBJ1-3	.	TGCGCCAGCAGCTTGTCCGAGGGCTATGACTCTGGAAACACCATATATTTT	CASSLSEGYDSGNTIYF
.	TRBV4-1	TRBJ2-5	.	TGCGCCAGCAGCCAAGCGCGGGGGCTCCAGCAAGAGACCCAGTACTTC	CASSQARGLQQETQYF
.	TRBV24-1	TRBJ1-2	.	TGTGCCACCAGTGATTTACCTCGGGGGGCTAATGGCTACACCTTC	CATSDLPRGANGYTF
.	TRBV27	TRBJ1-1	TRBD1	TGTGCCAGCAGTCAATTTACCGGGACAGGGCCTAAAGCTTTCTTT	CASSQFTGTGPKAFF